Listed below are T cell receptor beta chains from one sample, sequenced in a study of CD8+ T cells in alopecia areata. The method was immunoSEQ multiplex PCR; TCRdb's version includes in-frame clones alone and lacks a portion of them. This table holds some 180,000 clones, about half found once. Sequenced here: CD8+ T cells sorted from blood, sampled around week 54, from a patient treated with tofacitinib. Receptors originate from a human donor with alopecia areata. Both conserved end residues are part of each CDR3.

V,J,CDR3
TRBV13,TRBJ1-2,CASSGMGHRDGYTF
TRBV29-1,TRBJ2-7,CSVEMTDSYEQYF
TRBV4-2,TRBJ2-1,CASSQDSGGAHNEQFF
TRBV5-6,TRBJ1-1,CASSFTVNTEAFF
TRBV4-3,TRBJ2-2,CASSQETATGITGELFF
TRBV5-4,TRBJ2-7,CASSLDLGAHEQYF
TRBV2,TRBJ1-5,CASSPTTANQPQHF
TRBV9,TRBJ2-5,CASSPRLAGEGTQYF
TRBV9,TRBJ1-2,CASSQGSMYGYTF
TRBV6-5,TRBJ2-7,CATRPGGAHEQYF
TRBV13,TRBJ1-1,CASSLDGQGETEAFF
TRBV4-1,TRBJ1-2,CASSQDEGIYGYTF
TRBV30,TRBJ2-7,CAWIAPRISYEQYF
TRBV7-2,TRBJ2-2,CASSTGLAGTGELFF
TRBV23-1,TRBJ1-4,CASSQSDTSNEKLFF
TRBV7-8,TRBJ2-1,CASSLRTAMDEQFF
TRBV4-1,TRBJ1-4,CASSHDISPGRSGKLFF
TRBV6-5,TRBJ1-6,CASSVTGDSPLHF
TRBV7-9,TRBJ1-5,CASSLVGRDQPQHF
TRBV9,TRBJ2-4,CASSVDTKNIQYF
TRBV5-1,TRBJ2-1,CASSFSSGGPLGEQFF
TRBV18,TRBJ2-3,CASSPGQSTQYF
TRBV6-6,TRBJ1-1,CASKGQNMNTEAFF
TRBV5-6,TRBJ2-7,CASSFEGWAYEQYF
TRBV5-4,TRBJ2-7,CASSLEGQAYEQYF
TRBV4-2,TRBJ1-1,CASSPDVGGISDTEAFF
TRBV10-1,TRBJ2-7,CASSRTGVNEQYF
TRBV29-1,TRBJ2-1,CSAETGRSNEQFF
TRBV6-5,TRBJ1-1,CASSYGGTTEAFF
TRBV7-2,TRBJ1-1,CASSTQGEGTEAFF
TRBV13,TRBJ1-6,CASSRRGGANSPLHF
TRBV19,TRBJ1-5,CASNMGLGQPQHF
TRBV5-1,TRBJ2-3,CASRFGKPPTDTQYF
TRBV27,TRBJ1-1,CASSGQGAYTEAFF
TRBV6-1,TRBJ1-1,CASSPPPQGYTEAFF
TRBV6-5,TRBJ2-6,CASSLDTGANVLTF
TRBV13,TRBJ2-7,CASSLEGYEQYF
TRBV9,TRBJ1-5,CASSVDEGFNQPQHF
TRBV4-1,TRBJ2-1,CASSLRGNEQFF
TRBV7-9,TRBJ2-3,CASSTSYREGRTDTQYF
TRBV30,TRBJ1-3,CAWSPRGNTIYF
TRBV7-8,TRBJ2-7,CASSLGQGALEQYF